A single sample is the source of the 10 T cell receptor beta chains below, sequenced in a study of shared clonotypes between healthy human individuals. Naive CD8 cells lacked CD45RO and underwent positive selection for CCR7, leaving out terminally differentiated effector memory CD45RA+ cells. Produced via immunoSEQ multiplex PCR; TCRdb's table is partial and in-frame only. The data hold about 2,100,000 clones, with 93% observed a single time. The sequenced material came from naive CD8+ T cells from PBMCs. These receptors came from a man younger than 35 in good health. Some clones in this sample may be carry-over from other donors' samples.

This clone appeared a few times. This sample also contains other DNA sequences that code for the same CDR3. V usage is TRBV27 and J usage is TRBJ2-7; D may match TRBD1 or TRBD2 (6 bases each). Trimming left V 2 bases short and J 5 bases short, with 10 bases between. CDR3 length: 13 amino acids. The germline CDR1 and CDR2 sequences are MNHEY and SMNVEV (reference sequence). The CDR3 loop reads CASSLRGPHEQYF. CDR3 DNA sequence: TGTGCCAGCAGTTTACGGGGGCCTCACGAGCAGTACTTC.

A remark on this clone: Other DNA sequences in the sample encode the same CDR3. The CDR3 loop reads CASSTSGSEQYF. For the CDR3, the DNA is TGTGCCAGCAGTACGAGCGGGTCCGAGCAGTACTTC. The chain couples TRBV28 to TRBJ2-7, with a tentative D call TRBD2 (6 bases). Trimming took 5 bases from V and 6 from J, leaving 11 bases between them. Looked up from germline, CDR1 is MDHEN and CDR2 is SYDVKM. This CDR3 contains 12 residues.

This clone was seen only once. V and J are TRBV19 and TRBJ2-5; D is tentatively TRBD1 or TRBD2 (6 bases each). Germline V gives CDR1 LNHDA, CDR2 SQIVND (reference sequence). The CDR3 loop spans 12 amino acids. V was clipped by 11 bases and J by 7 bases, with 17 bases between them. In DNA, the CDR3 is TGTGCCTCCTGGGGGGCCTCGGGGACCCAGTACTTC. It is translated as CASWGASGTQYF.

V and J are TRBV28 and TRBJ2-5; no reliable D call. Trimming took 3 bases from V and 1 from J, leaving 9 bases between them. The length of the CDR3 is 14 residues. CDR1 and CDR2 (germline): MDHEN, SYDVKM. The CDR3 loop is CASSFISFQETQYF. The CDR3 DNA reads as TGTGCCAGCAGTTTCATATCCTTCCAAGAGACCCAGTACTTC.

This sequence joins TRBV7-9 and TRBJ2-1, with D uncertain. The CDR3 is 14 residues long. Trimming took 1 base from V and 5 from J, leaving 9 bases between them. Germline values: CDR1 SEHNR, CDR2 FQNEAQ (reference sequence). The CDR3 here is CASSLVPGDNEQFF. In nucleotides, the CDR3 is TGTGCCAGCAGCTTAGTCCCGGGTGACAATGAGCAGTTCTTC.

The gene calls are TRBV25-1 and TRBJ2-6; 7 bases align to TRBD1. Trimming took 4 bases from V and 4 from J; bases not matched to a gene: 4. Germline loops: CDR1 MGHDK, CDR2 SYGVNS. The length of the CDR3 is 15 residues. The CDR3 region is CASSARGRGANVLTF. The CDR3 nucleotides read TGTGCCAGCAGTGCTAGGGGGCGGGGGGCCAACGTCCTGACTTTC.

The chain has TRBV6-4 and TRBJ2-1, with no clear D. The CDR3 runs to 13 residues. Between the trimmed V and J ends, which lost 2 bases and 2 bases, there was a span of 4 bases. CDR1 and CDR2 from the germline V gene are MRHNA and SNTAGT. This CDR3 is CASSDRPYNEQFF. The CDR3 coding sequence is TGTGCCAGCAGTGACAGGCCCTACAATGAGCAGTTCTTC.

The genes are TRBV18 and TRBJ2-1, with 7 nucleotides matching TRBD2. Germline V gives CDR1 KGHSH, CDR2 LQKENI. The CDR3 loop spans 16 amino acids. J gave up 9 bases and V 3 bases, and 14 bases lay outside the gene matches. The CDR3 protein is CASSPQGSGSKAEQFF. The CDR3 DNA reads as TGTGCCAGCTCACCCCAGGGTAGCGGGTCCAAAGCTGAGCAGTTCTTC.

This clone was seen only a few times. The rearrangement uses TRBV19 and TRBJ2-7; D unclear. Germline V lookup: CDR1 LNHDA, CDR2 SQIVND (reference sequence). V shed 1 base and J shed 5 bases, with 12 bases lying between them. The length of the CDR3 is 14 residues. In nucleotides, the CDR3 is TGTGCCAGTAGTATAGTCCTTCTGATGAACGAGCAGTACTTC. It yields the protein CASSIVLLMNEQYF.

The rearrangement links TRBV19 to TRBJ2-5; the match to TRBD2 covers 10 bases. The CDR3 totals 15 residues. Trimming took 5 bases from V and 5 from J; bases not matched to a gene: 8. From germline, CDR1 is LNHDA and CDR2 SQIVND (reference sequence). CDR3 protein: CASSERTSGAETQYF. The CDR3 DNA reads TGTGCCAGTAGTGAGCGAACTAGCGGGGCGGAGACCCAGTACTTC.